These 30 T cell receptor beta chains were sequenced from one sample in a study of blood T cell repertoires in COVID-19. The table came from immunoSEQ multiplex PCR; TCRdb's copy has only in-frame clones and leaves some out. The sample has about 67,000 clones, around 85% seen once. Sequencing was performed on peripheral blood. The receptors stem from a middle-aged man with active COVID-19.

This chain joins TRBV5-1 and TRBJ2-7, with 9 bases fitting TRBD2. J lost 0 bases, V lost 2 bases, and 9 bases had no gene match. The CDR3 is made up of 17 amino acids. Germline values: CDR1 SGHRS, CDR2 YFSETQ. CDR3: CASSLSPGAGGSYEQYF. The CDR3 DNA follows: TGCGCCAGCAGCTTATCACCCGGAGCGGGGGGCTCCTACGAGCAGTACTTC.

The CDR3 loop is CASSSRTGFTETQYF. The CDR3 region has the DNA TGTGCCAGCAGCTCAAGGACAGGGTTTACGGAGACCCAGTACTTC. The rearrangement joins TRBV7-2 to TRBJ2-5; TRBD1 matches at 8 bases. Germline V gene lookup returns CDR1 SGHTA and CDR2 FQGNSA. The length of the CDR3 is 15 residues. With V trimmed by 4 bases and J by 5 bases, 9 bases remained unmatched.

The genes are TRBV2 and TRBJ1-6, with D tentatively TRBD1 (5 bases). The V gene's germline CDR1 is SNHLY and CDR2 FYNNEI. This CDR3 spans 13 amino acids. The V end was cut by 4 bases, the J end by 9 bases, with 10 bases between. The CDR3 coding sequence is TGTGCCAGCAGTGCAGGGCGAGGTTCACCCCTCCACTTT. Protein product: CASSAGRGSPLHF.

The DNA of the CDR3 is TGTGCCAGCAGCTTAGCTCCTTTAATAGGGGGAACGCAAGAGACCCAGTACTTC. It codes for CASSLAPLIGGTQETQYF. V and J are TRBV7-3 and TRBJ2-5, with D possibly TRBD1 on 6 matching bases. The CDR3 covers 18 residues. Germline-derived CDR1 and CDR2 are SGHTA and FQGTGA. Trimming cost V 2 bases and J 2 bases, with 21 bases left between them.

The genes are TRBV6-5 and TRBJ2-1; tentative D call: TRBD2 (5 bases). Trimming took off 6 bases at V and 3 bases at J, with 12 bases between the two ends. CDR3 length: 14 amino acids. Germline V gene lookup returns CDR1 MNHEY and CDR2 SVGAGI. CDR3 sequence: CASRDLGIYNEQFF. CDR3 sequence (DNA): TGTGCCAGCAGGGACTTAGGGATCTACAATGAGCAGTTCTTC.

The chain links TRBV3-1 (or the pseudogene TRBV3-2) to TRBJ2-7; 10 nucleotides match TRBD1. Looked up from germline, CDR1 is LGHDT and CDR2 is YNNKEL (reference sequence). The CDR3 totals 14 residues. Unmatched junction bases numbered 4, after V lost 5 bases and J lost 3 bases. The CDR3 is CASSWTGGHYEQYF. The CDR3 DNA sequence: TGTGCCAGCAGCTGGACAGGGGGACACTACGAGCAGTACTTC.

This chain joins TRBV7-9 and TRBJ1-2; 10 nucleotides line up with TRBD1. The V and J ends lost 4 bases and 4 bases, in that order; junction bases with no gene match: 6. The CDR3 is 15 amino acids. Germline V gene sequence: CDR1 SEHNR, CDR2 FQNEAQ (reference sequence). CDR3 region: CASSSPGTGAYGYTF. The CDR3 coding sequence is TGTGCCAGCAGCTCGCCCGGGACAGGGGCCTATGGCTACACCTTC.

The gene calls are TRBV15 and TRBJ1-1; D is possibly TRBD1 (6 bases). The CDR3 has 16 residues. With 1 base removed from V and 3 bases from J, the gap between germline ends came to 15 bases. Per the germline V gene, CDR1 is LNHNV and CDR2 is YYDKDF (reference sequence). The CDR3 is CATSRGATGHYTEAFF. The CDR3 DNA reads as TGTGCCACCAGCAGAGGAGCTACGGGACACTACACTGAAGCTTTCTTT.

As concerns this clone: The junction and the germline gene differ at one end; a read error may be behind it. This chain connects TRBV7-7 to TRBJ2-1; 7 nucleotides line up with TRBD2. Germline-derived CDR1 and CDR2 are SSHAT and FNYEAQ (reference sequence). The CDR3 loop spans 15 amino acids. The CDR3 sequence is CASSIGGSSYNEQFF. The CDR3 DNA is TGTGCTAGCAGCATCGGGGGGAGCTCCTACAATGAGCAGTTCTTC.

The chain uses TRBV18 and TRBJ2-7, with 9 positions matching TRBD1. The V gene end was trimmed by 3 bases and the J gene end by 3 bases; junction bases not matched to a gene: 12. This CDR3 is 17 amino acids long. Germline V CDR1 and CDR2: KGHSH, LQKENI. The CDR3 DNA follows: TGTGCCAGCTCACCGCGAGCCGGGACAGGGCTCTACTACGAGCAGTACTTC. Translation gives CASSPRAGTGLYYEQYF. Complete variable domain (other parts from reference TRBV18 and TRBJ2-7): NAGVMQNPRHLVRRRGQEARLRCSPMKGHSHVYWYRQLPEEGLKFMVYLQKENIIDESGMPKERFSAEFPKEGPSILRIQQVVRGDSAAYFCASSPRAGTGLYYEQYFGPGTRLTVT.

V gene TRBV7-2 combines with J gene TRBJ2-5; 11 nucleotides match TRBD2. CDR1 and CDR2 from the germline V gene are SGHTA and FQGNSA. Trimming at V came to 5 bases and at J to 7 bases, leaving 21 bases not matched to a gene. CDR3 size: 19 residues. The CDR3 DNA reads as TGTGCCAGCAGCCACGTCGCGGTAGCGGGAGGGCCGGAGGGCGTGACCCAGTACTTC. Its protein product is CASSHVAVAGGPEGVTQYF.

The chain's CDR3 is CASSEVLVNYGYTF. The CDR3, as DNA: TGTGCCAGCAGTGAAGTTTTAGTTAACTATGGCTACACCTTC. The chain employs TRBV6-1 and TRBJ1-2; D unclear. Trimming left V 1 base short and J 1 base short, with 7 bases between. Germline CDR1 reads MNHNS; CDR2 reads SASEGT. The CDR3 is 14 residues long.

The CDR3 sequence: CASRPTDRGNTEAFF. The CDR3 DNA is TGCGCCAGCAGACCAACTGACAGGGGGAACACTGAAGCTTTCTTT. The chain recombines TRBV5-1 with TRBJ1-1; 8 bases fit TRBD1. CDR1 is SGHRS, CDR2 YFSETQ, per germline. Losses at the gene ends were 5 bases for V and 1 base for J; bases not matched to a gene: 7. This CDR3 has 15 amino acids. Filled out from reference TRBV5-1 and TRBJ1-1, the complete variable domain reads KAGVTQTPRYLIKTRGQQVTLSCSPISGHRSVSWYQQTPGQGLQFLFEYFSETQRNKGNFPGRFSGRQFSNSRSEMNVSTLELGDSALYLCASRPTDRGNTEAFFGQGTRLTVV.

The gene calls are TRBV29-1 and TRBJ2-1; D is possibly TRBD1 (6 bases). Germline CDR1 SQVTM, CDR2 ANQGSEA. The length of the CDR3 is 12 residues. V was clipped by 3 bases and J by 9 bases, with 12 bases between them. The CDR3 coding sequence is TGCAGCGTTGATAAACAGGGAATTGAGCAGTTCTTC. Its translation is CSVDKQGIEQFF.

The genes are TRBV15 and TRBJ2-5, with D possibly matching TRBD2 (7 bases). CDR1 LNHNV and CDR2 YYDKDF come from the germline V gene (reference sequence). This CDR3 is built from 14 residues. V lost 8 bases, J lost 5 bases, and 18 bases lay in between. Written as DNA, the CDR3 is TGTGCCACCGTCGAGATGGGGGGGCAGGAGACCCAGTACTTC. Amino acid sequence: CATVEMGGQETQYF.

The chain joins TRBV3-1 (or the pseudogene TRBV3-2) to TRBJ2-7, with D uncertain. V lost 8 bases and J 0 bases, leaving 14 bases between the germline ends. Per the germline V gene, CDR1 is LGHDT and CDR2 is YNNKEL (reference sequence). The CDR3 extends over 14 amino acids. The CDR3 spells CASGVAQDSYEQYF. In DNA form, the CDR3 reads TGTGCCAGCGGTGTGGCTCAGGACTCCTACGAGCAGTACTTC.

The V gene is TRBV14, the J gene TRBJ2-7, with 7 positions matching TRBD2. This CDR3 is built from 17 residues. With 2 bases clipped from V and 1 base from J, the junction kept 11 bases outside the gene matches. CDR1 is SGHDN and CDR2 is FVKESK in the germline V gene. CDR3 amino acids: CASSQRGGREQSYEQYF. Here the CDR3 DNA reads TGTGCCAGCAGCCAACGTGGAGGGCGGGAGCAGTCCTACGAGCAGTACTTC.

This sequence joins TRBV12-3 or TRBV12-4 and TRBJ2-5; 7 bases are a match to TRBD1. The CDR3 extends over 12 amino acids. V was pared by 8 bases and J by 1 base, with 1 base of the junction left unmatched. The CDR3 here is CASGQAQETQYF. DNA for the CDR3: TGTGCCAGCGGACAGGCCCAAGAGACCCAGTACTTC.

This chain uses TRBV6-2 or TRBV6-3 with TRBJ2-5; D possibly corresponds to TRBD2 (6 bases). The CDR3 is 14 amino acids. V shed 0 bases and J shed 7 bases, with 12 bases lying between them. The V gene's germline CDR1 is MNHEY and CDR2 SVGEGT. CDR3 loop: CASSYSWDWGTQYF. CDR3 DNA sequence: TGTGCCAGCAGTTACTCTTGGGACTGGGGGACCCAGTACTTC.

This chain connects TRBV7-2 to TRBJ1-2; 8 bases line up with TRBD1. Germline values: CDR1 SGHTA, CDR2 FQGNSA. The CDR3 is 15 residues long. V lost 5 bases and J lost 6; bases outside the gene matches: 11. Here the CDR3 reads CASSPGQGRIHGYTF. In DNA, the CDR3 is TGTGCCAGCAGCCCCGGACAGGGTAGGATTCATGGCTACACCTTC.

The V call is TRBV30, the J call TRBJ2-1; TRBD2 agrees at 15 bases. The CDR3 consists of 18 residues. CDR1 and CDR2 from the germline V gene are GTSNPN and SVGIG (reference sequence). The J segment lost 2 bases and the V segment lost 0 bases, leaving 5 bases of the junction unmatched. The CDR3 sequence is CAWSVYGTSGRPYNEQFF. The CDR3 DNA reads as TGTGCCTGGAGTGTCTACGGGACTAGCGGGAGGCCCTACAATGAGCAGTTCTTC. The full variable domain, in which reference TRBV30 and TRBJ2-1 provide the parts outside the CDR3, is SQTIHQWPATLVQPVGSPLSLECTVEGTSNPNLYWYRQAAGRGLQLLFYSVGIGQISSEVPQNLSASRPQDRQFILSSKKLLLSDSGFYLCAWSVYGTSGRPYNEQFFGPGTRLTVL.

The chain uses TRBV28 and TRBJ2-1; tentative D call: TRBD2 (5 bases). Germline CDR1 is MDHEN and CDR2 is SYDVKM. The CDR3 has 15 residues. V lost 2 bases and J lost 7, with 15 bases in between. The CDR3 spells CASSLRFGRGNEQFF. As DNA, the CDR3 is TGTGCCAGCAGTTTAAGATTCGGCCGGGGAAATGAGCAGTTCTTC.

CDR3 coding DNA: TGTGCCAGCAGACGGACTGAGAGCTCCTACAATGAGCAGTTCTTC. It specifies CASRRTESSYNEQFF. The V gene is TRBV11-2, the J gene TRBJ2-1, with a tentative D call TRBD2 (5 bases). Germline V gene data show CDR1 as SGHAT and CDR2 as FQNNGV. The CDR3 is made up of 15 amino acids. V gave up 6 bases and J gave up 0 bases, with 12 bases separating them.

The chain uses TRBV5-6 and TRBJ1-4; D is undetermined. The ends were cut back, 4 bases at V and 5 bases at J, with 12 bases in the middle. Germline CDR1 SGHDT, CDR2 YYEEEE. The CDR3 runs to 14 residues. The CDR3, as DNA: TGTGCCAGCAGCATAGGCCCCGGGAATGAAAAACTGTTTTTT. Translated, it gives CASSIGPGNEKLFF.

The chain joins TRBV11-3 to TRBJ1-4; the D is unclear. Germline V gives CDR1 SGHNT, CDR2 YENEEA. V gave up 2 bases and J gave up 2 bases, with 6 bases separating them. The CDR3 length is 14 residues. CDR3 loop: CASSLTRTNEKLFF. The CDR3 coding sequence is TGTGCCAGCAGCTTAACCCGGACTAATGAAAAACTGTTTTTT. Looking up the rest from reference TRBV11-3 and TRBJ1-4 gives the full variable domain: EAGVVQSPRYKIIEKKQPVAFWCNPISGHNTLYWYLQNLGQGPELLIRYENEEAVDDSQLPKDRFSAERLKGVDSTLKIQPAELGDSAVYLCASSLTRTNEKLFFGSGTQLSVL.

This rearrangement joins TRBV27 to TRBJ1-1; tentative D call: TRBD1 (6 bases). The CDR3 has 14 residues. Germline CDR1 MNHEY, CDR2 SMNVEV (reference sequence). Trimming took 7 bases from V and 1 from J, leaving 13 bases between them. Here the CDR3 reads CASKYGGQNTEAFF. Here the CDR3 DNA reads TGTGCCAGCAAGTACGGGGGGCAGAACACTGAAGCTTTCTTT.

This clone was counted a single time. J is TRBJ2-3 and V is TRBV7-2; TRBD1 is a possible D gene (6 bases). The V gene's germline CDR1 is SGHTA and CDR2 FQGNSA. The CDR3 is made up of 16 amino acids. Between the trimmed V and J ends, which lost 4 bases and 5 bases, there was a span of 19 bases. This CDR3 reads CASSSRYRAFEDTQYF. The CDR3 DNA sequence: TGTGCCAGCAGCTCAAGATACAGGGCATTTGAAGATACGCAGTATTTT. Filled out from reference TRBV7-2 and TRBJ2-3, the complete variable domain reads GAGVSQSPSNKVTEKGKDVELRCDPISGHTALYWYRQSLGQGLEFLIYFQGNSAPDKSGLPSDRFSAERTGGSVSTLTIQRTQQEDSAVYLCASSSRYRAFEDTQYFGPGTRLTVL.

This chain links TRBV11-3 with TRBJ2-1; unclear D gene. The germline V gene encodes CDR1 SGHNT and CDR2 YENEEA. V was trimmed by 5 bases and J by 1 base, leaving 9 bases between them. The CDR3 consists of 14 residues. For the CDR3, the DNA is TGTGCCAGCAGCCAGACACTTTCCTACAATGAGCAGTTCTTC. This encodes CASSQTLSYNEQFF.

V gene TRBV29-1 combines with J gene TRBJ2-1; 16 bases are a match to TRBD2. The CDR3 has 14 residues. The J segment lost 7 bases and the V segment lost 7 bases, leaving 4 bases of the junction unmatched. CDR1 is SQVTM, CDR2 ANQGSEA, per germline. CDR3 nucleotide sequence: TGCAGCGATGGGACTAGCGGGAGGGGGAATGAGCAGTTCTTC. It translates to CSDGTSGRGNEQFF.

The chain couples TRBV7-2 to TRBJ2-3, with 16 nucleotides matching TRBD2. CDR1 and CDR2 (germline): SGHTA, FQGNSA. There are 19 residues in the CDR3. V trimming: 2 bases; J trimming: 2 bases; junction bases outside the gene matches: 7. The DNA for the CDR3 is TGTGCCAGCAGCTTACTGGGACTAGCGGGGGGGAGGGACACAGATACGCAGTATTTT. Translation gives CASSLLGLAGGRDTDTQYF.